Each of the 6 T cell receptor beta chains below was sequenced from the same sample in a study of OX40 agonist ivuxolimab in advanced cancers. Profiling relied on immunoSEQ multiplex PCR, and the TCRdb table lists in-frame clones only, not all of them. The data contain about 38,000 clones, about four fifths of them singletons. The material was CD4+ or CD8+ T cells sorted from blood, obtained in a trial of the OX40 agonist ivuxolimab. The receptors here all came from an adult with an advanced solid tumor such as melanoma, head and neck, liver or kidney cancer.

The chain is built from TRBV6-1 and TRBJ2-7; 10 bases agree with TRBD2. After removal of 5 bases from V and 2 bases from J, the junction contained 6 bases not matched to a gene. The CDR3 loop spans 15 amino acids. Germline V gene data show CDR1 as MNHNS and CDR2 as SASEGT. The CDR3 sequence: CASSIASGGAYEQYF. CDR3 sequence (DNA): TGTGCCAGCAGTATAGCTAGCGGGGGAGCCTACGAGCAGTACTTC.

This rearrangement joins TRBV6-6 to TRBJ1-5; 8 bases are shared with TRBD1. The germline V gene has CDR1 MNHNY and CDR2 SVGAGI (reference sequence). This CDR3 spans 15 amino acids. The V gene end was trimmed by 5 bases and the J gene end by 3 bases; junction bases not matched to a gene: 6. The CDR3 sequence is CASSPDRGTNQPQHF. The DNA of the CDR3 is TGTGCCAGCAGTCCTGACAGGGGAACCAATCAGCCCCAGCATTTT.

The V and J genes are TRBV19 and TRBJ2-1; D perhaps matches TRBD1 (6 bases). The V end was cut by 1 base, the J end by 1 base, with 11 bases between. Germline CDR1 and CDR2: LNHDA and SQIVND (reference sequence). The CDR3 runs 16 residues. The CDR3 loop is CASSIAAGTSYNEQFF. The DNA for the CDR3 is TGTGCCAGTAGTATAGCCGCCGGGACATCCTACAATGAGCAGTTCTTC.

The V call is TRBV6-6, the J call TRBJ2-7, with D perhaps given as TRBD1 or TRBD2 (5 bases each). V was cut by 2 bases and J by 4 bases, with 9 bases left in between. This CDR3 region has 13 residues. Per the germline V gene, CDR1 is MNHNY and CDR2 is SVGAGI (reference sequence). CDR3 sequence: CASSYPGTYEQYF. CDR3 coding DNA: TGTGCCAGCAGTTACCCAGGGACGTACGAGCAGTACTTC.

This chain joins TRBV7-9 and TRBJ2-1; 9 bases line up with TRBD2. Germline V gene data show CDR1 as SEHNR and CDR2 as FQNEAQ (reference sequence). This CDR3 comprises 17 residues. The V and J ends lost 5 bases and 6 bases, in that order; junction bases with no gene match: 14. The CDR3 sequence: CASSPPGSGGHANEQFF. Here the CDR3 DNA reads TGTGCCAGCAGCCCCCCGGGTAGCGGGGGCCATGCCAATGAGCAGTTCTTC.

This chain joins TRBV12-2 and TRBJ2-3. TRBV12-2 is labeled a pseudogene. The CDR3 is 12 amino acids. The DNA for the CDR3 is TGTGCCAGCAGCTCGGTGGGAGATACGCAGTATTTT. It translates to CASSSVGDTQYF.